The 7 T cell receptor beta chains below all came from one sample that was sequenced in a study of T cells in Graves' hyperthyroidism and ophthalmopathy (dated by TCRdb to the late 2010s). The method was multiplex PCR. For sequencing, an Illumina HiSeq 2000 was employed. The TCR beta CDR3 regions were amplified from the RNA transcripts. The first round of RT-PCR for the TCR CDR3 was performed with the HTBI primer set and the Qiagen OneStep RT-PCR kit. TCRdb itself trimmed the public reads at Q25 with fastp, ran MiXCR and retained productive beta chains. When rows share a CDR3 protein, they turn into one entry using the most common DNA and genes. Recorded for this sample are hundreds of thousands of distinct CDR3 sequences; around 38% of them occurred a single time. The ten top clones hold around 9.3% of the sample. The sample comprised blood. The receptors were sampled from a man younger than 35 with Graves' hyperthyroidism.

J is TRBJ1-5 and V is TRBV4-1, with D possibly matching TRBD1 (5 bases). The V gene lost 0 bases and the J gene lost 7 bases, with 10 bases spanning the gap. The CDR3 consists of 14 residues. Germline V CDR1 and CDR2: MGHRA, YSYEKL. The CDR3 nucleotides are TGCGCCAGCAGCCAAGATCGGGGGGTGCAGCCCCAGCATTTT. Amino acids: CASSQDRGVQPQHF.

This clonotype appeared a few times. J is TRBJ2-5 and V is TRBV2, with D perhaps matching TRBD1 (6 bases). Germline V lookup: CDR1 SNHLY, CDR2 FYNNEI. The CDR3 totals 14 residues. V lost 7 bases, J lost 0 bases, and 12 bases lay in between. The CDR3 spells CASIEGEYQETQYF. The DNA for the CDR3 is TGTGCCAGCATCGAGGGGGAGTACCAAGAGACCCAGTACTTC.

Details on this clonotype: A much larger clone differs by one base, so this may be a read error. The CDR3 carries no conserved terminal phenylalanine or tryptophan, so it likely arises from a read error. This sequence joins TRBV7-8 and TRBJ2-7; D gene ambiguous. CDR1 is SGHVS, CDR2 FQNEAQ, per germline. The V gene lost 1 base and the J gene lost 2 bases, with 9 bases spanning the gap. This CDR3 has 14 residues. CDR3 sequence (DNA): TGTGCCAGCAGCTTAGACAGAAATACCTACGAGCAGTACTCC. Residues: CASSLDRNTYEQYS.

This clonotype was picked up a small number of times. The chain employs TRBV20-1 and TRBJ1-1; 9 bases agree with TRBD1. Germline V gives CDR1 DFQATT, CDR2 SNEGSKA (reference sequence). J lost 5 bases, V lost 3 bases, and 4 bases had no gene match. This CDR3 spans 13 amino acids. In nucleotides, the CDR3 is TGCAGTGCTAGTGGGGACAGGGTTACTGAAGCTTTCTTT. Its protein product is CSASGDRVTEAFF.

J is TRBJ1-2 and V is TRBV29-1; 9 bases are shared with TRBD1. V shed 4 bases and J 14 bases; nucleotides not matched to a gene: 5. This CDR3 contains 10 residues. Germline V gene data show CDR1 as SQVTM and CDR2 as ANQGSEA. The CDR3 DNA reads TGCAGCGTTGGGGGACAGGGTCTTACCTTC. Translating it yields CSVGGQGLTF.

The chain employs TRBV5-1 and TRBJ2-5, with D unclear. V shed 4 bases and J shed 5 bases, with 18 bases lying between them. This CDR3 spans 15 amino acids. From germline, CDR1 is SGHRS and CDR2 YFSETQ. The CDR3 here is CASSPWSVEEETQYF. The CDR3 coding sequence is TGCGCCAGCAGCCCCTGGAGCGTTGAGGAGGAGACCCAGTACTTC.

In regard to this clonotype: One end of the junction fails to match germline, which may point to a read error. V is TRBV7-8 and J is TRBJ2-7; tentative D call: TRBD2 (6 bases). The CDR3 sequence is 13 residues long. Germline-derived CDR1 and CDR2 are SGHVS and FQNEAQ. The CDR3 spells CASSPTRTYEQCF. As DNA, the CDR3 is TGTGCCAGCAGCCCGACTAGAACTTACGAGCAGTGCTTC.